This T cell receptor beta chain was identified in a study of T cells in Graves' hyperthyroidism and ophthalmopathy. Germline V lookup: CDR1 DFQATT, CDR2 SNEGSKA (reference sequence). V was pared by 0 bases and J by 7 bases, with 12 bases between. The CDR3 loop spans 13 amino acids. There are many counts of this clonotype. RNA transcripts served as the template for amplifying TCR beta CDR3 regions. When the TCR CDR3 underwent first-round RT-PCR, the HTBI primer set was used. TCRdb analysed the multiplex PCR reads with MiXCR anew, one entry per CDR3 protein. The sample holds about 98,000 distinct CDR3 sequences, approximately 42% seen once. Stable disease denoted Graves' hyperthyroidism without ophthalmopathy progression within 18 months.

The V call is TRBV20-1, the J call TRBJ1-2; D uncertain. The TCR originated in a woman aged 25 to 39 with Graves' hyperthyroidism. Sequencing was carried out using peripheral blood or thyroid tissue (not recorded which). The CDR3 reads CSARDWTLRGYTF. DNA for the CDR3: TGCAGTGCTAGAGATTGGACCCTTCGTGGCTACACCTTC.